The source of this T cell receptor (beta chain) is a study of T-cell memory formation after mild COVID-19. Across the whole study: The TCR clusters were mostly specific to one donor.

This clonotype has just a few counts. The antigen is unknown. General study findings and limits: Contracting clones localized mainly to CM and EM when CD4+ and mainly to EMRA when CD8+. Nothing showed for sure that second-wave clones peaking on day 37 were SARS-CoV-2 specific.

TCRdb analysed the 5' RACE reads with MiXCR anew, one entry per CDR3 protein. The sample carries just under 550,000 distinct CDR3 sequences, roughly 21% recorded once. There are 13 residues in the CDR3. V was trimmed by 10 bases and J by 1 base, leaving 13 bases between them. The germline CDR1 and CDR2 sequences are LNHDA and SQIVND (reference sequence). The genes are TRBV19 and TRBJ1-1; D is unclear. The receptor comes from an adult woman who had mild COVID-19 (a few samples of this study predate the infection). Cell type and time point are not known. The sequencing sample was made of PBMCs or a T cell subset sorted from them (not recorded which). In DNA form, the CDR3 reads TGTGCCACCCGACCGGTGAAGAACACTGAAGCTTTCTTT. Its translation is CATRPVKNTEAFF.